One and the same sample provided the 30 T cell receptor beta chains below, sequenced in a study of Ad26.COV2.S vaccination and SARS-CoV-2 variants (dated by TCRdb to the early 2020s). The library relied on the immunoSEQ multiplex PCR assay. TCRdb took this table from immuneACCESS and kept in-frame rearrangements with V and J called. Such tables lack part of the clones; where checked against another copy, unresolved V genes explain under half of the gap, and the rest is unexplained. Within this sample are roughly 380,000 clones, with over 75% of them counted one time only. The top ten constitute approximately 3.6% of the sample. In the paper's terms, the treatment or condition label means: some 20 received Ad26.COV2.S at low or high dose, single or two shots; several received placebo; per-sample allocation not given. Repertoires of vaccine and placebo recipients were sequenced from samples taken on day 63 after the first injection.

The material sequenced was peripheral blood, taken in a trial of Ad26.COV2.S vaccine versus placebo. Every receptor here comes from a person aged 18-60 years who received the Ad26.COV2.S COVID-19 vaccine or a placebo.

The chain employs TRBV25-1 and TRBJ1-1; 11 positions match TRBD1. Trimming removed 4 bases from V and 5 bases from J; junction bases left unmatched: 9. CDR3 size: 16 residues. The germline CDR1 and CDR2 sequences are MGHDK and SYGVNS. CDR3 sequence: CASSARPGQGVTEAFF. In DNA, the CDR3 is TGTGCCAGCAGTGCAAGACCGGGACAGGGGGTGACTGAAGCTTTCTTT.

V usage is TRBV4-3 and J usage is TRBJ2-2; D gene ambiguous. The V gene lost 4 bases and the J gene lost 1 base, with 7 bases spanning the gap. CDR1 and CDR2 from the germline V gene are LGHNA and YSLEER. The length of the CDR3 is 14 residues. CDR3 in amino acids: CASSPLGNTGELFF. CDR3 sequence (DNA): TGCGCCAGCAGCCCCTTGGGGAACACCGGGGAGCTGTTTTTT.

This chain connects TRBV30 to TRBJ1-6; D not certain. Germline CDR1 and CDR2: GTSNPN and SVGIG (reference sequence). V was shortened by 4 bases and J by 7 bases, with 11 bases between the two germline ends. The CDR3 is 13 amino acids. CDR3 DNA: TGTGCCTGGACCCCTGTTACCAATTCACCCCTCCACTTT. Translation gives CAWTPVTNSPLHF.

The chain links TRBV4-3 to TRBJ1-4; 9 bases are shared with TRBD1. Trimming took 1 base from V and 5 from J; bases not matched to a gene: 5. CDR1 is LGHNA and CDR2 is YSLEER in the germline V gene. This CDR3 contains 16 residues. The CDR3 nucleotides read TGCGCCAGCAGCCAAGCCGTGGACAGGGGAAATGAAAAACTGTTTTTT. As protein: CASSQAVDRGNEKLFF.

The chain is built from TRBV5-6 and TRBJ1-5, with 9 positions matching TRBD1. Trimming took 0 bases from V and 3 from J; bases not matched to a gene: 4. CDR1 and CDR2 (germline): SGHDT, YYEEEE. The CDR3 consists of 16 residues. In DNA, the CDR3 is TGTGCCAGCAGCTTGGGGACAGGGGAGGTCAATCAGCCCCAGCATTTT. Translating gives CASSLGTGEVNQPQHF.

The V and J genes are TRBV7-2 and TRBJ2-2; D remains ambiguous. CDR1 SGHTA and CDR2 FQGNSA come from the germline V gene. Trimming removed 6 bases from V and 6 bases from J, with 8 bases in between. The CDR3 has 12 amino acids. The CDR3 region is CASRIAPGELFF. For the CDR3, the DNA is TGTGCCAGCAGGATAGCCCCCGGGGAGCTGTTTTTT. Supplemented by reference TRBV7-2 and TRBJ2-2, the full variable domain reads GAGVSQSPSNKVTEKGKDVELRCDPISGHTALYWYRQSLGQGLEFLIYFQGNSAPDKSGLPSDRFSAERTGGSVSTLTIQRTQQEDSAVYLCASRIAPGELFFGEGSRLTVL.

This rearrangement joins TRBV6-4 to TRBJ2-7; 8 bases are a match to TRBD2. The CDR3 consists of 12 residues. Germline trimming cut 7 bases from V and 7 bases from J; bases unmatched to any gene: 6. Germline lookup yields CDR1 MRHNA and CDR2 SNTAGT. CDR3 nucleotide sequence: TGTGCCAGCACTCAGGGCGGGAGGGAGCAGTACTTC. Its protein product is CASTQGGREQYF.

The V call is TRBV4-3, the J call TRBJ1-1; D may be TRBD1 (5 bases). Germline CDR1 and CDR2: LGHNA and YSLEER. Trimming removed 0 bases from V and 8 bases from J, with 10 bases in between. The CDR3 runs to 13 residues. DNA for the CDR3: TGCGCCAGCAGCCAAGATCGCAGGGAAGAAGCTTTCTTT. This sequence encodes CASSQDRREEAFF.

V usage is TRBV6-5 and J usage is TRBJ1-4; possible D gene TRBD1, 5 bases. The germline V gene encodes CDR1 MNHEY and CDR2 SVGAGI. With 8 bases removed from V and 7 bases from J, the gap between germline ends came to 14 bases. This CDR3 is 13 amino acids long. CDR3 DNA: TGTGCCAGCCAGGGTCCGGCGAGTGAAAAACTGTTTTTT. Its protein is CASQGPASEKLFF.

This clone was detected only a few times. The chain has TRBV3-1 (or the pseudogene TRBV3-2) and TRBJ2-1, with D possibly being TRBD1 (6 bases). CDR3 length equals 13 residues. CDR1 and CDR2 from the germline V gene are LGHDT and YNNKEL (reference sequence). V was trimmed by 2 bases and J by 8 bases, leaving 10 bases between them. The CDR3 sequence: CASSQTGQDEQFF. As DNA, the CDR3 is TGTGCCAGCAGCCAAACAGGGCAGGATGAGCAGTTCTTC.

CDR3 nucleotide sequence: TGCAGCGTTGTACAGGGGCCCAGTCTAGAAGGCTACACCTTC. Translation: CSVVQGPSLEGYTF. The V and J genes are TRBV29-1 and TRBJ1-2; 7 positions match TRBD1. Trimming removed 4 bases from V and 8 bases from J; junction bases left unmatched: 13. Germline V gene lookup returns CDR1 SQVTM and CDR2 ANQGSEA. The CDR3 sequence is 14 residues long. The full variable domain, rest sourced from reference TRBV29-1 and TRBJ1-2, is SAVISQKPSRDICQRGTSLTIQCQVDSQVTMMFWYRQQPGQSLTLIATANQGSEATYESGFVIDKFPISRPNLTFSTLTVSNMSPEDSSIYLCSVVQGPSLEGYTFGSGTRLTVV.

This clone has just one count. The chain joins TRBV2 to TRBJ1-1; perhaps TRBD1 as D (6 bases). Germline V gene data show CDR1 as SNHLY and CDR2 as FYNNEI. The ends were cut back, 7 bases at V and 9 bases at J, with 18 bases in the middle. The CDR3 loop spans 13 amino acids. As DNA, the CDR3 is TGTGCCAGCACCCGGGACACAGGGACTAAAGCTTTCTTT. Translated: CASTRDTGTKAFF.

J is TRBJ1-2 and V is TRBV7-8; D gene unclear. V lost 5 bases and J 7 bases, leaving 17 bases between the germline ends. The germline gives CDR1 SGHVS, CDR2 FQNEAQ. This CDR3 region has 14 residues. The CDR3 DNA reads as TGTGCCAGCAGCGAAAGTCCGCTCGAGCGTGGCTACACCTTC. As protein: CASSESPLERGYTF.

The rearrangement joins TRBV5-1 to TRBJ2-1; tentatively, D is TRBD2 (6 bases). This CDR3 has 12 residues. CDR1 and CDR2 (germline): SGHRS, YFSETQ. Trimming pared 6 bases from V and 15 bases from J, leaving 19 bases between. CDR3 in amino acids: CASTVGTGGWFF. The DNA for the CDR3 is TGCGCCAGCACCGTAGGGACTGGGGGGTGGTTCTTC. Drawing the rest from reference TRBV5-1 and TRBJ2-1, the complete variable domain is KAGVTQTPRYLIKTRGQQVTLSCSPISGHRSVSWYQQTPGQGLQFLFEYFSETQRNKGNFPGRFSGRQFSNSRSEMNVSTLELGDSALYLCASTVGTGGWFFGPGTRLTVL.

This chain connects TRBV6-1 to TRBJ2-2; TRBD1 agrees at 9 bases. Germline CDR1 MNHNS, CDR2 SASEGT. V lost 6 bases and J lost 1; bases outside the gene matches: 3. The CDR3 spans 15 residues. The CDR3: CASSRGQGNTGELFF. In DNA, the CDR3 is TGTGCCAGCAGCAGGGGACAGGGGAACACCGGGGAGCTGTTTTTT.

The genes are TRBV5-4 and TRBJ2-4; 13 nucleotides agree with TRBD2. The CDR3 loop spans 15 amino acids. Trimming took 3 bases from V and 6 from J; bases not matched to a gene: 3. The V gene's germline CDR1 is SGHNT and CDR2 YYREEE (reference sequence). The CDR3 DNA sequence: TGTGCCAGCAGCTCGGGACTAGCGGGGCTAAACATTCAGTACTTC. It encodes CASSSGLAGLNIQYF.

The V call is TRBV29-1, the J call TRBJ1-1; 7 bases match TRBD1. V shed 1 base and J 4 bases; nucleotides not matched to a gene: 9. Germline CDR1 is SQVTM and CDR2 is ANQGSEA. The CDR3 consists of 15 residues. CDR3 sequence (DNA): TGCAGCGTTGAAGGAGGAGACAGGGTAGGCACTGAAGCTTTCTTT. Residues: CSVEGGDRVGTEAFF.

This clone occurred once. The chain employs TRBV5-5 and TRBJ1-1; D is perhaps TRBD1 (5 bases). Trimming took 4 bases from V and 0 from J, leaving 10 bases between them. Germline lookup yields CDR1 SGHKS and CDR2 YYEKEE (reference sequence). The length of the CDR3 is 14 residues. CDR3 coding DNA: TGTGCCAGCAGCCCTTGGGGACTGAACACTGAAGCTTTCTTT. Encoded protein: CASSPWGLNTEAFF. Looking up the rest from reference TRBV5-5 and TRBJ1-1 gives the full variable domain: DAGVTQSPTHLIKTRGQQVTLRCSPISGHKSVSWYQQVLGQGPQFIFQYYEKEERGRGNFPDRFSARQFPNYSSELNVNALLLGDSALYLCASSPWGLNTEAFFGQGTRLTVV.

The chain uses TRBV6-5 and TRBJ1-1, with 7 positions matching TRBD1. Germline trimming cut 6 bases from V and 1 base from J; bases unmatched to any gene: 5. This CDR3 contains 14 residues. Germline V CDR1 and CDR2: MNHEY, SVGAGI. CDR3 DNA: TGTGCCAGCAGACGACAGGGTACGAACACTGAAGCTTTCTTT. Residues: CASRRQGTNTEAFF.

This clone has a handful of counts. This rearrangement joins TRBV28 to TRBJ1-2; 8 bases agree with TRBD1. Trimming at V came to 8 bases and at J to 7 bases, leaving 9 bases not matched to a gene. This CDR3 region has 13 residues. Germline V CDR1 and CDR2: MDHEN, SYDVKM. In nucleotides, the CDR3 is TGTGCCAGCTCGTCCGGGACAGGCGGTGGCTACACCTTC. Amino acids: CASSSGTGGGYTF.

This chain uses TRBV27 with TRBJ2-1; D uncertain. CDR1 is MNHEY and CDR2 is SMNVEV in the germline V gene (reference sequence). V was pared by 3 bases and J by 6 bases, with 6 bases between. The CDR3 loop spans 12 amino acids. Here the CDR3 reads CASSLAGNEQFF. The CDR3 DNA reads as TGTGCCAGCAGTTTGGCAGGCAATGAGCAGTTCTTC.

This clone appeared a few times. CDR3 protein: CASKFDRSSYEQYF. CDR3 bases: TGCGCCAGCAAGTTCGACAGGAGCTCCTACGAGCAGTACTTC. This chain uses TRBV5-1 with TRBJ2-7, with a tentative D call TRBD1 (6 bases). Germline V CDR1 and CDR2: SGHRS, YFSETQ. This CDR3 region has 14 residues. Trimming took 6 bases from V and 0 from J, leaving 13 bases between them.

The chain combines TRBV28 with TRBJ1-6, with D hard to call. Trimming took off 2 bases at V and 10 bases at J, with 12 bases between the two ends. Germline V gene lookup returns CDR1 MDHEN and CDR2 SYDVKM. This CDR3 is 14 amino acids long. The CDR3 spells CASSLLEGRSPLHF. DNA of the CDR3: TGTGCCAGCAGTTTACTCGAGGGTAGGTCACCCCTCCACTTT.

The CDR3 DNA follows: TGTGCCAGCAGCGACCGGGACCGGGGTCGGAATCAGCCCCAGCATTTT. Its translation: CASSDRDRGRNQPQHF. The chain has TRBV2 and TRBJ1-5; maybe TRBD1 (5 bases). The CDR3 runs 16 residues. V was clipped by 6 bases and J by 4 bases, with 19 bases between them. Germline CDR1 is SNHLY and CDR2 is FYNNEI.

V and J are TRBV18 and TRBJ1-1; no clear D. The CDR3 extends over 14 amino acids. V was shortened by 6 bases and J by 0 bases, with 11 bases between the two germline ends. Per the germline V gene, CDR1 is KGHSH and CDR2 is LQKENI. DNA of the CDR3: TGTGCCAGCTCTAAGGGTTCAGTGAACACTGAAGCTTTCTTT. This gives the protein CASSKGSVNTEAFF.

This clone has a handful of counts. The rearrangement links TRBV2 to TRBJ1-6; D is uncertain. Trimming shortened V by 5 bases and J by 11 bases, and 16 bases separated the two germline ends. CDR1 is SNHLY, CDR2 FYNNEI, per germline. The length of the CDR3 is 14 residues. The DNA of the CDR3 is TGTGCCAGCAGTACACAACGCGGTGGCGCACCCCTCCACTTT. Amino acid sequence: CASSTQRGGAPLHF.

The rearrangement joins TRBV4-1 to TRBJ2-7, with TRBD1 identical over 8 bases. The germline CDR1 and CDR2 sequences are MGHRA and YSYEKL. Trimming cost V 0 bases and J 4 bases; bases outside gene matches: 5. The CDR3 contains 15 residues. CDR3 loop: CASSQEPRQGYEQYF. CDR3 coding DNA: TGCGCCAGCAGCCAAGAGCCGCGACAGGGGTACGAGCAGTACTTC.

The chain is built from TRBV18 and TRBJ1-6; D is undetermined. From germline, CDR1 is KGHSH and CDR2 LQKENI. V lost 0 bases and J lost 6, with 9 bases in between. The CDR3 covers 15 residues. Here the CDR3 DNA reads TGTGCCAGCTCACCACCGGACGGATTTAATTCACCCCTCCACTTT. Translated: CASSPPDGFNSPLHF.

The chain carries TRBV30 and TRBJ1-2; 7 bases agree with TRBD1. The ends lost 3 bases at V and 4 bases at J; junction bases unmatched: 14. The CDR3 is 16 amino acids. CDR1 and CDR2 (germline): GTSNPN, SVGIG (reference sequence). The CDR3 here is CAWSPTGTVISYGYTF. The CDR3 DNA reads TGTGCCTGGAGCCCGACCGGGACAGTTATCTCCTATGGCTACACCTTC.

V gene TRBV4-3 combines with J gene TRBJ1-4; the D is unclear. There are 15 residues in the CDR3. Trimming took off 0 bases at V and 7 bases at J, with 12 bases between the two ends. Germline CDR1 reads LGHNA; CDR2 reads YSLEER. CDR3 region: CASSQEPAWGEKLFF. The CDR3 DNA is TGCGCCAGCAGCCAAGAACCCGCCTGGGGTGAAAAACTGTTTTTT.